Presented here are 28 T cell receptor beta chains from one specimen sequenced in a study of blood T cell repertoires in COVID-19 (dated by TCRdb to about 2020). The library was prepared using the immunoSEQ multiplex PCR assay. TCRdb retrieved this table from immuneACCESS and kept in-frame rearrangements only. Not all clones are present; in checked studies, unresolved V genes account for under half, and no reason is known for the remainder. Within this sample are about 210,000 clones, with about 83% of them counted one time only. Under 3% of the sample lies in the top ten. The sequenced material came from peripheral blood. Receptors originate from a woman in her thirties or forties with active or convalescent COVID-19.

The V and J genes are TRBV30 and TRBJ1-1; a weak D match, TRBD1 (6 bases). With 0 bases removed from V and 4 bases from J, the gap between germline ends came to 12 bases. CDR1 is GTSNPN and CDR2 is SVGIG in the germline V gene (reference sequence). There are 14 residues in the CDR3. CDR3 sequence (DNA): TGTGCCTGGAGTGTGACACAGGGTATCACTGAAGCTTTCTTT. Translating gives CAWSVTQGITEAFF.

The CDR3 sequence: CASSVQGMPQHF. The CDR3 DNA follows: TGTGCCAGCAGCGTACAGGGAATGCCCCAGCATTTT. This rearrangement joins TRBV3-1 (or the pseudogene TRBV3-2) to TRBJ1-5; the D gene is possibly TRBD1 (6 bases). Trimming removed 5 bases from V and 9 bases from J, with 11 bases in between. CDR1 and CDR2 from the germline V gene are LGHDT and YNNKEL (reference sequence). This CDR3 has 12 residues.

The rearrangement uses TRBV5-1 and TRBJ2-7; TRBD1 matches at 9 bases. Germline CDR1 SGHRS, CDR2 YFSETQ. The CDR3 contains 16 residues. V lost 0 bases and J lost 0; bases outside the gene matches: 4. The CDR3 loop is CASSLGSGQGSYEQYF. The CDR3 bases are TGCGCCAGCAGCTTGGGGTCGGGACAGGGCTCCTACGAGCAGTACTTC.

Only one count was recorded for this clone. V is TRBV14 and J is TRBJ2-2; TRBD1 is a possible D gene (5 bases). CDR3 size: 15 residues. The V end was cut by 0 bases, the J end by 5 bases, with 10 bases between. Germline V gives CDR1 SGHDN, CDR2 FVKESK. This CDR3 is CASSQEGVLTGELFF. The CDR3 DNA sequence: TGTGCCAGCAGCCAAGAAGGGGTATTGACCGGGGAGCTGTTTTTT.

This chain uses TRBV19 with TRBJ2-1, with D maybe TRBD2 (6 bases). Per the germline V gene, CDR1 is LNHDA and CDR2 is SQIVND (reference sequence). The CDR3 has 13 residues. The V gene lost 3 bases and the J gene lost 8 bases, with 11 bases spanning the gap. The CDR3 region is CASSMGGGDEQFF. The CDR3 DNA sequence: TGTGCCAGTAGTATGGGAGGAGGGGATGAGCAGTTCTTC.

The chain combines TRBV5-6 with TRBJ2-7; TRBD1 aligns across 7 bases. CDR1 and CDR2 from the germline V gene are SGHDT and YYEEEE. This CDR3 contains 15 residues. J was trimmed by 0 bases and V by 0 bases; bases with no gene match: 3. CDR3 sequence: CASSLVDRDSYEQYF. CDR3 DNA: TGTGCCAGCAGCTTGGTCGACAGGGACTCCTACGAGCAGTACTTC. The full variable domain, rest sourced from reference TRBV5-6 and TRBJ2-7, is DAGVTQSPTHLIKTRGQQVTLRCSPKSGHDTVSWYQQALGQGPQFIFQYYEEEERQRGNFPDRFSGHQFPNYSSELNVNALLLGDSALYLCASSLVDRDSYEQYFGPGTRLTVT.

The rearrangement joins TRBV6-1 to TRBJ2-7, with D unresolved. The CDR3 spans 16 residues. The germline gives CDR1 MNHNS, CDR2 SASEGT. Trimming removed 0 bases at V and 0 bases at J, with 12 bases between. CDR3 in amino acids: CASSEAYTTSSYEQYF. The DNA of the CDR3 is TGTGCCAGCAGTGAAGCGTACACTACGAGCTCCTACGAGCAGTACTTC.

The J gene is TRBJ2-3, the V gene TRBV27, with D possibly TRBD2 on 6 matching bases. Germline CDR1 reads MNHEY; CDR2 reads SMNVEV (reference sequence). Trimming removed 6 bases from V and 2 bases from J, with 12 bases in between. This CDR3 comprises 14 residues. The CDR3: CASSLGGLTDTQYF. CDR3 bases: TGTGCCAGCAGCCTCGGAGGGCTCACAGATACGCAGTATTTT.

This chain joins TRBV27 and TRBJ1-6; possibly TRBD1 for D (6 bases). The CDR3 is 14 amino acids. Trimming removed 6 bases from V and 10 bases from J, with 16 bases in between. From germline, CDR1 is MNHEY and CDR2 SMNVEV (reference sequence). In nucleotides, the CDR3 is TGTGCCAGCAGCCATACAGGGAACCAGTCACCCCTCCACTTT. It is translated as CASSHTGNQSPLHF.

The chain has TRBV7-3 and TRBJ2-1, with D possibly matching TRBD1 (5 bases). Germline assignment: CDR1 SGHTA and CDR2 FQGTGA. The CDR3 is 15 residues long. V dropped 5 bases and J dropped 6 bases, with 17 bases sitting between them. In nucleotides, the CDR3 is TGTGCCAGCAGCCCCATCCCACAGGCTGCCAATGAGCAGTTCTTC. This translates into CASSPIPQAANEQFF.

This chain uses TRBV21-1 with TRBJ1-2; the table's D call of TRBD1 was not tested on the DNA. TRBV21-1 is a recognized pseudogene. The CDR3 is 15 residues long. The CDR3 DNA sequence: TGTGCCAGCAACGCATCCGGACAGGGAGATTATGGCTACACCTTC. It yields the protein CASNASGQGDYGYTF.

This sequence joins TRBV6-5 and TRBJ2-5, with 9 bases matching TRBD2. Germline values: CDR1 MNHEY, CDR2 SVGAGI. The CDR3 runs to 14 residues. The J segment lost 4 bases and the V segment lost 5 bases, leaving 5 bases of the junction unmatched. CDR3 residues: CASSMAGGAETQYF. CDR3 bases: TGTGCCAGCAGTATGGCGGGGGGGGCAGAGACCCAGTACTTC.

The J gene is TRBJ1-1, the V gene TRBV30; 8 nucleotides agree with TRBD1. Trimming cost V 1 base and J 8 bases; bases outside gene matches: 3. Germline CDR1 reads GTSNPN; CDR2 reads SVGIG (reference sequence). The CDR3 length is 12 residues. The CDR3 DNA reads as TGTGCCTGGAGTGACAGGGGGTTCGAAGCTTTCTTT. Amino acids: CAWSDRGFEAFF.

The CDR3 reads CASSPLAGGVDTQYF. The CDR3 nucleotides read TGTGCCAGCAGCCCTCTAGCGGGAGGGGTAGATACGCAGTATTTT. The chain links TRBV25-1 to TRBJ2-3; 12 bases line up with TRBD2. There are 15 residues in the CDR3. The J segment lost 5 bases and the V segment lost 6 bases, leaving 6 bases of the junction unmatched. The germline gives CDR1 MGHDK, CDR2 SYGVNS. Full variable domain (remainder filled in from reference TRBV25-1 and TRBJ2-3): EADIYQTPRYLVIGTGKKITLECSQTMGHDKMYWYQQDPGMELHLIHYSYGVNSTEKGDLSSESTVSRIRTEHFPLTLESARPSHTSQYLCASSPLAGGVDTQYFGPGTRLTVL.

This chain links TRBV2 with TRBJ1-2, with D perhaps TRBD1 (6 bases). V dropped 6 bases and J dropped 7 bases, with 21 bases sitting between them. Germline V gene sequence: CDR1 SNHLY, CDR2 FYNNEI. The CDR3 runs 15 residues. CDR3 DNA: TGTGCCAGCAGGTCGGTTTGGGGGCAGAGCATTGGCTACACCTTC. Translated, it gives CASRSVWGQSIGYTF.

Only one count was recorded for this clone. This chain links TRBV5-1 with TRBJ1-6; tentatively, D is TRBD1 (5 bases). Germline assignment: CDR1 SGHRS and CDR2 YFSETQ. This CDR3 comprises 14 residues. V was clipped by 0 bases and J by 9 bases, with 10 bases between them. CDR3: CASSLEGRASPLHF. The CDR3 bases are TGCGCCAGCAGCTTGGAGGGCAGGGCTTCACCCCTCCACTTT. The full variable domain, completed using reference TRBV5-1 and TRBJ1-6, is KAGVTQTPRYLIKTRGQQVTLSCSPISGHRSVSWYQQTPGQGLQFLFEYFSETQRNKGNFPGRFSGRQFSNSRSEMNVSTLELGDSALYLCASSLEGRASPLHFGNGTRLTVT.

The rearrangement links TRBV29-1 to TRBJ2-7; D gene uncertain. Looked up from germline, CDR1 is SQVTM and CDR2 is ANQGSEA. The germline V and J ends were trimmed by 3 bases and 0 bases, with 15 bases remaining between them. The CDR3 has 15 residues. This CDR3 reads CSVETHSVPSYEQYF. Written as DNA, the CDR3 is TGCAGCGTTGAGACCCACAGTGTGCCCTCCTACGAGCAGTACTTC.

About this clone: An end of the junction differs from the germline gene, which may be a read error. The chain uses TRBV7-7 and TRBJ2-3; TRBD1 matches 8 bases. CDR1 SSHAT and CDR2 FNYEAQ come from the germline V gene (reference sequence). This CDR3 comprises 15 residues. CDR3: CASSLGQGVTDTQYF. The DNA for the CDR3 is TGTGCTAGCAGCTTAGGACAGGGTGTCACAGATACGCAGTATTTT. Supplemented by reference TRBV7-7 and TRBJ2-3, the full variable domain reads GAGVSQSPRYKVTKRGQDVTLRCDPISSHATLYWYQQALGQGPEFLTYFNYEAQPDKSGLPSDRFSAERPEGSISTLTIQRTEQRDSAMYRCASSLGQGVTDTQYFGPGTRLTVL.

The gene calls are TRBV9 and TRBJ1-4; a possible D gene is TRBD1 (5 bases). The CDR3 consists of 15 residues. The V end was cut by 4 bases, the J end by 7 bases, with 17 bases between. Germline V CDR1 and CDR2: SGDLS, YYNGEE. The CDR3 here is CASSNSRGSGEKLFF. CDR3 in DNA: TGTGCCAGCAGCAACAGCCGGGGGTCCGGTGAAAAACTGTTTTTT. Variable domain in full (rest from reference TRBV9 and TRBJ1-4): DSGVTQTPKHLITATGQRVTLRCSPRSGDLSVYWYQQSLDQGLQFLIQYYNGEERAKGNILERFSAQQFPDLHSELNLSSLELGDSALYFCASSNSRGSGEKLFFGSGTQLSVL.

The V gene is TRBV5-1, the J gene TRBJ1-1; no clear D. The germline V gene has CDR1 SGHRS and CDR2 YFSETQ. Trimming took 1 base from V and 5 from J, leaving 15 bases between them. This CDR3 is 15 amino acids long. CDR3 residues: CASSLSWGSGTEAFF. The CDR3 nucleotides read TGCGCCAGCAGCTTGTCGTGGGGTTCGGGGACTGAAGCTTTCTTT.

The J gene is TRBJ2-2, the V gene TRBV27, with 10 bases aligning to TRBD1. There are 17 residues in the CDR3. Per the germline V gene, CDR1 is MNHEY and CDR2 is SMNVEV (reference sequence). The V segment lost 5 bases and the J segment 0 bases; nucleotides outside the gene matches: 6. For the CDR3, the DNA is TGTGCCAGCAGTCTCTACGGACAGGGGGCGAACACCGGGGAGCTGTTTTTT. Translating it yields CASSLYGQGANTGELFF.

This sequence joins TRBV5-4 and TRBJ1-1; TRBD1 agrees at 10 bases. From germline, CDR1 is SGHNT and CDR2 YYREEE (reference sequence). V lost 4 bases to trimming and J lost 4 bases; unmatched junction nucleotides: 4. This CDR3 comprises 14 residues. CDR3: CASSGDRGSTEAFF. The CDR3 DNA sequence: TGTGCCAGCAGCGGGGACAGGGGCAGCACTGAAGCTTTCTTT.

The rearrangement links TRBV24-1 to TRBJ1-3; no clear D. Germline V gene lookup returns CDR1 KGHDR and CDR2 SFDVKD. The CDR3 runs 16 residues. The ends were cut back, 4 bases at V and 8 bases at J, with 20 bases in the middle. CDR3 nucleotide sequence: TGTGCCACCAGTGAGGTGCGCCTCATGGATGCGGACACCATATATTTT. This sequence encodes CATSEVRLMDADTIYF.

This chain uses TRBV5-1 with TRBJ1-1; D remains unclear. Per germline, CDR1 SGHRS and CDR2 YFSETQ. The CDR3 consists of 14 residues. V lost 4 bases to trimming and J lost 4 bases, with 14 bases between them. The CDR3 DNA reads TGCGCCAGCAGCACGGCTCTGGAGGGCACTGAAGCTTTCTTT. It codes for CASSTALEGTEAFF.

The rearrangement joins TRBV5-1 to TRBJ2-1; possible D gene TRBD2, 6 bases. Trimming stripped 0 bases from V and 10 bases from J, with 11 bases between. Germline V gene sequence: CDR1 SGHRS, CDR2 YFSETQ. The length of the CDR3 is 13 residues. The DNA of the CDR3 is TGCGCCAGCAGCTTGGCCAGGGCGGGGGAGCAGTTCTTC. This translates into CASSLARAGEQFF.

The gene calls are TRBV7-2 and TRBJ2-7, with no clear D. Trimming removed 2 bases at V and 3 bases at J, with 2 bases between. The CDR3 covers 11 residues. In germline, CDR1 is SGHTA, CDR2 FQGNSA. CDR3 DNA: TGTGCCAGCAGCTTACACTACGAGCAGTACTTC. This sequence encodes CASSLHYEQYF.

J is TRBJ2-7 and V is TRBV5-1, with TRBD2 identical over 8 bases. Germline V gene sequence: CDR1 SGHRS, CDR2 YFSETQ. J gave up 0 bases and V 1 base, and 6 bases lay outside the gene matches. The CDR3 consists of 16 residues. The CDR3 sequence is CASSLSAGDPSYEQYF. CDR3 DNA: TGCGCCAGCAGCTTGTCAGCGGGGGATCCCTCCTACGAGCAGTACTTC.

The CDR3 DNA sequence: TGTGCCAGCAGTGTCAGCGACAGGGAGCTTTGGTATTTT. As protein: CASSVSDRELWYF. The chain uses TRBV2 and TRBJ2-3; 7 nucleotides align to TRBD1. Looked up from germline, CDR1 is SNHLY and CDR2 is FYNNEI. Trimming at V came to 4 bases and at J to 14 bases, leaving 12 bases not matched to a gene. This CDR3 is 13 amino acids long. Variable domain in full (rest from reference TRBV2 and TRBJ2-3): EPEVTQTPSHQVTQMGQEVILRCVPISNHLYFYWYRQILGQKVEFLVSFYNNEISEKSEIFDDQFSVERPDGSNFTLKIRSTKLEDSAMYFCASSVSDRELWYFGPGTRLTVL.